This section outlines one T cell receptor (beta chain) sequence together with its context. What it binds is unknown. Libraries were prepared by immunoSEQ multiplex PCR; TCRdb keeps only in-frame clonotypes and omits some of them. The sample holds about 20,000 clones, around 97% seen once. The data derive from a study of B cell selection in AIRE deficiency. Study conclusions and caveats: Of some 4,000 shared Treg TCRbeta sequences, roughly 32% were healthy-only, about 8.6% patient-only. About 31% of healthy-shared Treg TCRbeta sequences appeared in patient Tconv cells.

The sorted conventional CD4 T cells were gated as CD4+CD127+. The sequence derives from a human donor with AIRE deficiency. The sequenced material came from conventional CD4+ T cells sorted from PBMCs.

The CDR3: CASSQDSLQPQHF. In DNA form, the CDR3 reads TGTGCCAGCAGCCAAGATAGCCTCCAGCCCCAGCATTTT. The genes are TRBV14 and TRBJ1-5; unclear D gene. CDR3 size: 13 residues. Germline V gene sequence: CDR1 SGHDN, CDR2 FVKESK. The germline V and J ends were trimmed by 0 bases and 7 bases, with 7 bases remaining between them.